The 20 T cell receptor beta chains given below trace back to one sample, sequenced in a study of T cells in Graves' hyperthyroidism and ophthalmopathy. RNA transcripts were the template for amplifying TCR beta CDR3 regions. HTBI primers were the set used in a first-round RT-PCR of the TCR CDR3. TCRdb processed the multiplex PCR reads anew with MiXCR; each CDR3 protein has one entry. Of some 490,000 distinct CDR3 sequences in the sample, 15% to 20% were seen once. The sequenced material came from blood. The receptors were gathered from a young woman with Graves' ophthalmopathy.

The chain joins TRBV3-1 to TRBJ2-1, with D perhaps matching TRBD1 or TRBD2 (5 bases each). The V and J ends lost 4 bases and 0 bases respectively, with 19 bases between them. The CDR3 covers 18 residues. Germline V lookup: CDR1 LGHDT, CDR2 YNNKEL (reference sequence). The CDR3 region is CASSRGWDQPSSYNEQFF. The CDR3 DNA follows: TGTGCCAGCAGCCGAGGGTGGGACCAACCGAGCTCCTACAATGAGCAGTTCTTC.

This clonotype was detected only a few times. The gene calls are TRBV19 and TRBJ2-7, with a weak D call TRBD2 (5 bases). Germline CDR1 and CDR2: LNHDA and SQIVND (reference sequence). V was clipped by 3 bases and J by 2 bases, with 11 bases between them. CDR3 length equals 14 residues. CDR3 DNA sequence: TGTGCCAGTAGTATTGAGGGTTTGCCCTACGAGCAGTACTTC. This sequence encodes CASSIEGLPYEQYF.

This clonotype was recorded at least ten times. In DNA form, the CDR3 reads TGTGCCAGCAGCCGTCCCCAGTTGAACACTGAAGCTTTCTTT. Its translation: CASSRPQLNTEAFF. The genes are TRBV5-4 and TRBJ1-1, with no clear D. The CDR3 loop spans 14 amino acids. Germline CDR1 reads SGHNT; CDR2 reads YYREEE (reference sequence). V was trimmed by 4 bases and J by 0 bases, leaving 10 bases between them.

V gene TRBV3-1 combines with J gene TRBJ2-2; 11 bases are a match to TRBD2. The germline V gene has CDR1 LGHDT and CDR2 YNNKEL (reference sequence). Losses at the gene ends were 3 bases for V and 6 bases for J; bases not matched to a gene: 3. The CDR3 sequence is 15 residues long. CDR3 sequence (DNA): TGTGCCAGCAGCCAGACTAGCGGGATCCCCGGGGAGCTGTTTTTT. This sequence encodes CASSQTSGIPGELFF. The full variable domain, its missing parts supplied by reference TRBV3-1 and TRBJ2-2, is DTAVSQTPKYLVTQMGNDKSIKCEQNLGHDTMYWYKQDSKKFLKIMFSYNNKELIINETVPNRFSPKSPDKAHLNLHINSLELGDSAVYFCASSQTSGIPGELFFGEGSRLTVL.

There are many counts of this clonotype. The chain uses TRBV6-2 or TRBV6-3 and TRBJ2-5; the D gene is possibly TRBD1 (6 bases). V lost 2 bases to trimming and J lost 0 bases, with 10 bases between them. This CDR3 comprises 15 residues. Germline V CDR1 and CDR2: MNHEY, SVGEGT. CDR3 bases: TGTGCCAGCAGTTACATCGACAGGTACCAAGAGACCCAGTACTTC. Its protein is CASSYIDRYQETQYF.

The J gene is TRBJ2-1, the V gene TRBV4-3, with 11 bases matching TRBD1. The CDR3 loop spans 16 amino acids. Trimming took 2 bases from V and 7 from J; bases not matched to a gene: 7. The V gene's germline CDR1 is LGHNA and CDR2 YSLEER. The CDR3 loop is CASSQTGTGGWNEQFF. CDR3 DNA sequence: TGCGCCAGCAGCCAAACCGGGACAGGGGGATGGAATGAGCAGTTCTTC.

This clonotype was counted between two and nine times. The J gene is TRBJ2-5, the V gene TRBV9; tentatively, D is TRBD1 or TRBD2 (6 bases each). The V gene's germline CDR1 is SGDLS and CDR2 YYNGEE. Trimming took 4 bases from V and 2 from J, leaving 21 bases between them. CDR3 length equals 17 residues. The CDR3 spells CASSPGVRGGNQETQYF. For the CDR3, the DNA is TGTGCCAGCAGCCCAGGGGTAAGGGGCGGGAATCAAGAGACCCAGTACTTC. Full variable domain (remainder filled in from reference TRBV9 and TRBJ2-5): DSGVTQTPKHLITATGQRVTLRCSPRSGDLSVYWYQQSLDQGLQFLIQYYNGEERAKGNILERFSAQQFPDLHSELNLSSLELGDSALYFCASSPGVRGGNQETQYFGPGTRLLVL.

The chain carries TRBV9 and TRBJ2-7, with TRBD2 matching over 15 bases. Germline CDR1 reads SGDLS; CDR2 reads YYNGEE. The ends lost 2 bases at V and 6 bases at J; junction bases unmatched: 3. The CDR3 totals 15 residues. CDR3 residues: CASSVKGLAGGEQYF. CDR3 DNA: TGTGCCAGCAGCGTGAAGGGACTAGCGGGAGGCGAGCAGTACTTC.

This clonotype showed up just a few times. The chain recombines TRBV28 with TRBJ2-7; D is perhaps TRBD1 (6 bases). The CDR3 is 11 residues long. Germline CDR1 MDHEN, CDR2 SYDVKM. Trimming removed 5 bases at V and 9 bases at J, with 11 bases between. CDR3 in DNA: TGTGCCAGCAGTAACCAGGGGTGGCAGTACTTC. Protein product: CASSNQGWQYF. The full variable domain, with the rest looked up from reference TRBV28 and TRBJ2-7, is DVKVTQSSRYLVKRTGEKVFLECVQDMDHENMFWYRQDPGLGLRLIYFSYDVKMKEKGDIPEGYSVSREKKERFSLILESASTNQTSMYLCASSNQGWQYFGPGTRLTVT.

This clonotype was recorded many times. This sequence joins TRBV12-3 or TRBV12-4 and TRBJ2-5; D perhaps matches TRBD1 (5 bases). The CDR3 totals 13 residues. Trimming removed 1 base from V and 4 bases from J, with 7 bases in between. The CDR3 is CASSLGGAETQYF. CDR3 DNA: TGTGCCAGCAGTTTAGGGGGCGCAGAGACCCAGTACTTC.

This clonotype was seen many times. This chain connects TRBV4-2 to TRBJ2-2; TRBD1 is a possible D gene (5 bases). This CDR3 comprises 13 residues. The V end was cut by 3 bases, the J end by 6 bases, with 8 bases between. From germline, CDR1 is LGHNA and CDR2 YNFKEQ. CDR3 sequence (DNA): TGTGCCAGCAGCCAGGACAATGCCGGGGAGCTGTTTTTT. Translating gives CASSQDNAGELFF.

The chain employs TRBV4-3 and TRBJ1-1; D remains ambiguous. V was shortened by 2 bases and J by 1 base, with 8 bases between the two germline ends. The germline V gene has CDR1 LGHNA and CDR2 YSLEER. There are 14 residues in the CDR3. The CDR3, as DNA: TGCGCCAGCAGCCAATTTGGGCCGAACACTGAAGCTTTCTTT. Its translation is CASSQFGPNTEAFF.

This clonotype was observed many times. The rearrangement joins TRBV7-2 to TRBJ2-5; TRBD2 is a possible D gene (5 bases). Germline-derived CDR1 and CDR2 are SGHTA and FQGNSA. This CDR3 has 13 residues. The germline V and J ends were trimmed by 1 base and 4 bases, with 7 bases remaining between them. CDR3: CASSLVEGETQYF. CDR3 nucleotide sequence: TGTGCCAGCAGCTTAGTAGAGGGAGAGACCCAGTACTTC.

At least ten counts were recorded for this clonotype. CDR3 loop: CASSIRRLAGVRNEQFF. CDR3 DNA sequence: TGTGCCAGTAGTATAAGGCGGTTAGCGGGAGTAAGGAATGAGCAGTTCTTC. The rearrangement joins TRBV19 to TRBJ2-1; 9 bases align to TRBD2. The CDR3 spans 17 residues. Germline values: CDR1 LNHDA, CDR2 SQIVND (reference sequence). With V trimmed by 2 bases and J by 7 bases, 12 bases remained unmatched.

This clonotype was counted ten times or more. The V gene is TRBV28, the J gene TRBJ1-5; TRBD1 aligns across 7 bases. CDR1 and CDR2 (germline): MDHEN, SYDVKM. The CDR3 has 13 amino acids. Trimming cost V 9 bases and J 3 bases; bases outside gene matches: 5. The CDR3 spells CASQGGNNQPQHF. For the CDR3, the DNA is TGTGCCAGTCAGGGGGGAAACAATCAGCCCCAGCATTTT.

This clonotype was found many times. The chain uses TRBV20-1 and TRBJ1-2, with D perhaps matching TRBD1 (5 bases). From germline, CDR1 is DFQATT and CDR2 SNEGSKA (reference sequence). V was cut by 5 bases and J by 6 bases, with 10 bases left in between. The CDR3 contains 11 residues. CDR3 DNA: TGCAGTGCTCTTACCAGGGATGGCTACACCTTC. Its protein product is CSALTRDGYTF.

This chain connects TRBV29-1 to TRBJ2-5, with D possibly being TRBD1 or TRBD2 (6 bases each). This CDR3 region has 14 residues. Trimming shortened V by 7 bases and J by 4 bases, and 19 bases separated the two germline ends. Germline assignment: CDR1 SQVTM and CDR2 ANQGSEA. The CDR3 reads CSGSQVGGGETQYF. As DNA, the CDR3 is TGCAGCGGATCCCAGGTAGGGGGAGGAGAGACCCAGTACTTC.

This clonotype was recorded at least ten times. The V gene is TRBV5-1, the J gene TRBJ2-1; 12 positions agree with TRBD2. The CDR3 runs 16 residues. V lost 4 bases to trimming and J lost 5 bases; unmatched junction nucleotides: 7. Germline CDR1 SGHRS, CDR2 YFSETQ. CDR3 in amino acids: CASSPRTSGIDNEQFF. In DNA, the CDR3 is TGCGCCAGCAGCCCCCGGACTAGCGGGATAGACAATGAGCAGTTCTTC.

This rearrangement joins TRBV12-3 or TRBV12-4 to TRBJ2-2; D gene unclear. The CDR3 consists of 14 residues. Between the trimmed V and J ends, which lost 5 bases and 4 bases, there was a span of 11 bases. The CDR3 DNA reads TGTGCCAGCAGTGACGCCCCAAGCACCGGGGAGCTGTTTTTT. Translated: CASSDAPSTGELFF.

This chain uses TRBV20-1 with TRBJ2-2, with 9 nucleotides matching TRBD2. The CDR3 consists of 15 residues. Germline assignment: CDR1 DFQATT and CDR2 SNEGSKA (reference sequence). V lost 3 bases, J lost 7 bases, and 9 bases stayed unmatched. The CDR3 region has the DNA TGCAGTGCTAGCGTGGCGGGAGGGCCTGGCGGGGAGCTGTTTTTT. The encoded protein is CSASVAGGPGGELFF.